This T cell receptor (beta chain) was observed in a study of glioma-infiltrating T cells after dendritic cell vaccination. Overall study: Patients had newly diagnosed or recurrent glioblastoma and received dendritic cell vaccines.

With 5 bases clipped from V and 4 bases from J, the junction kept 16 bases outside the gene matches. CDR1 SGHVS and CDR2 FNYEAQ come from the germline V gene. The CDR3 has 17 residues. The primer mix had 60 V beta and 13 J beta primers. Clones were sequenced by immunoSEQ multiplex PCR, and TCRdb holds only the in-frame ones, with some missing. The sample lists roughly 90,000 clones; around 84% were seen once. Concerning this clone itself: Its antigen is unknown.

Notes on the study in general: Survival was not directly related to TCR clonality in these patients.

The clonotype originates from a human donor with glioblastoma. The chain joins TRBV7-6 to TRBJ2-7, with TRBD2 identical over 8 bases. Sample: blood, taken before dendritic cell vaccination. The CDR3 nucleotides are TGTGCCAGCAGCCCCGGGGGGGTAAACCTTTCTTGTTACGAGCAGTACTTC. Its protein product is CASSPGGVNLSCYEQYF.